This TCR beta chain was sequenced during a study of T cells expressing NK-cell markers. From the 5' RACE reads, TCRdb lists one entry per CDR3 protein and no DNA. Reported are roughly 150,000 distinct CDR3 sequences; the ten largest clones contain around 20%. The CDR3 has 16 residues. Looked up from germline, CDR1 is ENHRY and CDR2 is SYGVKD. Sequencing was done on a sample of blood T cells: a sorted CD56 or NKG2C T cell subset, CD4+ or CD8+ T cells, or bulk PBMC T cells (not recorded which). V is TRBV10-3 and J is TRBJ2-1; the TRBD2 assignment by TCRdb is unverifiable without DNA. The receptor was derived from a man aged 18-69 years in good health. The CDR3 reads CAISDNSGRGTNEQFF.